One T cell receptor (beta chain) is described in this entry. Its antigen remains unidentified. The data belong to a study of vaccination and CD4 T cells after COVID-19. For the study at large: There were two doses of either BNT162b2 or mRNA-1273 vaccine given to participants.

Sequenced with the Oncomine TCR Beta short-read assay was DNA taken from cultured CD4+ T cells. Genomic DNA was isolated from CD4+ T cells that had been cultured. TCRdb called the PCR reads again in MiXCR, with one record for every CDR3 protein. In the table there are around 21,000 distinct CDR3 sequences, around 53% of which are singletons. Germline-derived CDR1 and CDR2 are MNHEY and SVGEGT. CDR3 size: 16 residues. Losses at the gene ends were 5 bases for V and 9 bases for J; bases not matched to a gene: 13. Treatment: roughly ten-day PBMC culture with coronavirus spike peptide pools or control peptides (ViraFEST assay). ViraFEST sequenced TCRs after peptide-pool expansion of antigen-specific T cells.

The clonotype was recovered from a human donor who had recovered from COVID-19. The V call is TRBV6-2 or TRBV6-3, the J call TRBJ1-5, with TRBD1 matching over 10 bases. The specimen was CD4+ T cells from blood, cultured in vitro. This CDR3 reads CASSPARDRGPRPQHF. In nucleotides, the CDR3 is TGTGCCAGCAGTCCAGCGAGGGACAGGGGTCCCCGGCCCCAGCATTTT.